This entry concerns a single T cell receptor beta chain. What it recognizes is unknown. Sequencing was performed with immunoSEQ multiplex PCR; in TCRdb, only in-frame clones are kept and a portion is missing. The sample lists tens of thousands of clones, approximately 80% occurring once. The ends were cut back, 5 bases at V and 6 bases at J, with 5 bases in the middle. The germline V gene has CDR1 LNHDA and CDR2 SQIVND (reference sequence). The CDR3 runs to 11 residues. Each patient with chemo-refractory metastatic non-small-cell lung cancer was treated with focal radiation plus CTLA-4 blockade using ipilimumab. This sample was included in a study of radiotherapy plus CTLA-4 blockade in lung cancer. Study background: Objective response rate was about 19%; disease control rate, approximately 30%. Study conclusions and caveats: With interferon-beta, early dynamics of blood T cell clones were reported to best predict response.

This clonotype originated in a human donor with non-small cell lung cancer that progressed on radiotherapy plus ipilimumab. V and J are TRBV19 and TRBJ2-4; no firm D call. The material sequenced was peripheral blood, taken from a patient treated with radiotherapy plus ipilimumab. Here the CDR3 DNA reads TGTGCCAGTAGTGCGATAAACATTCAGTACTTC. Translation: CASSAINIQYF.